The clone carrying this T cell receptor (beta chain) was observed once. In the authors' workflow: Scientists estimated how many nucleated cells there were by amplifying reference gene primers. The repertoire was sequenced with immunoSEQ multiplex PCR; TCRdb's copy has only in-frame clones and lacks some. V, J and clone size reflect that table, while D and trimming were determined from the DNA. This table holds over 90,000 clones, 75% to 90% found once. V gave up 6 bases and J gave up 4 bases; unmatched junction bases: 10. The CDR3 extends over 15 amino acids. Germline loops: CDR1 MNHEY, CDR2 SVGAGI. The record originates from a study of blood T cell repertoires in COVID-19. Overall study: Donors in the United States, Italy and Spain gave samples during acute or convalescent COVID-19. The cDNA or gDNA used as material had been derived from T cells, B-cell-depleted T cells, or PBMCs.

The chain combines TRBV6-5 with TRBJ1-2; 8 bases are shared with TRBD1. Material for sequencing was peripheral blood. The receptor was isolated from an elderly man with acute or convalescent COVID-19. CDR3 loop: CASRDSGGARYGYTF. The CDR3 DNA sequence: TGTGCCAGCAGGGACTCAGGGGGCGCGCGCTATGGCTACACCTTC.